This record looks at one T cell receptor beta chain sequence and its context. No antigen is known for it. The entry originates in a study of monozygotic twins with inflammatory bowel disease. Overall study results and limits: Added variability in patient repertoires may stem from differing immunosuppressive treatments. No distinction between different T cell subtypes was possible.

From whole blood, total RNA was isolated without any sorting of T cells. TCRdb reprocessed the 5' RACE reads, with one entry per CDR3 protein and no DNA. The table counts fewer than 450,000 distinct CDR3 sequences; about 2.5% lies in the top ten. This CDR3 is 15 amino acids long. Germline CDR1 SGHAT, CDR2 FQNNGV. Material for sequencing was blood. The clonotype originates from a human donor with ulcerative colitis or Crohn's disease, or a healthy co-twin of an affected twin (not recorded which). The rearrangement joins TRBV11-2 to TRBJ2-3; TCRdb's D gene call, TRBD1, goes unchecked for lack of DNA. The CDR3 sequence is CASSPAGTSIDTQYF.